The 31 T cell receptor beta chains below were found in one sample sequenced in a study of shared clonotypes between healthy human individuals. Selected positively for CCR7 and CD45RO-negative, naive CD8 cells excluded terminally differentiated effector memory CD45RA+ cells. TCRdb's copy holds only in-frame clones and misses some; the assay was immunoSEQ multiplex PCR. The sample has about 800,000 clones; 90% to 98% are singletons. The source material was naive CD8+ T cells sorted from blood. The receptors shown here come from a man under 40 in good health.

V is TRBV5-4 and J is TRBJ2-7; 9 bases fit TRBD1. The CDR3 spans 15 residues. After removal of 4 bases from V and 5 bases from J, the junction contained 10 bases not matched to a gene. Germline V gene sequence: CDR1 SGHNT, CDR2 YYREEE (reference sequence). CDR3 DNA sequence: TGTGCCAGCAGCGTTCCGGGACAGGGCGTCAACGAGCAGTACTTC. Translation: CASSVPGQGVNEQYF.

The chain joins TRBV11-2 to TRBJ2-6; 9 bases line up with TRBD1. There are 18 residues in the CDR3. Germline values: CDR1 SGHAT, CDR2 FQNNGV. Trimming removed 3 bases from V and 0 bases from J; junction bases left unmatched: 6. This chain's CDR3 is CASSLGQGFFSGANVLTF. The CDR3 DNA reads TGTGCCAGCAGCTTGGGACAGGGATTCTTCTCTGGGGCCAACGTCCTGACTTTC.

The V gene is TRBV27, the J gene TRBJ2-7, with D tentatively TRBD2 (5 bases). In germline, CDR1 is MNHEY, CDR2 SMNVEV (reference sequence). Trimming stripped 8 bases from V and 5 bases from J, with 13 bases between. The CDR3 runs 12 residues. The CDR3 reads CASGPDFNEQYF. CDR3 coding DNA: TGTGCCAGCGGCCCGGACTTCAACGAGCAGTACTTC.

The chain joins TRBV4-1 to TRBJ1-1; TRBD1 matches at 7 bases. Per the germline V gene, CDR1 is MGHRA and CDR2 is YSYEKL. J lost 0 bases, V lost 2 bases, and 6 bases had no gene match. The CDR3 contains 16 residues. The CDR3 spells CASSQRQGPMNTEAFF. CDR3 sequence (DNA): TGCGCCAGCAGCCAAAGACAGGGACCCATGAACACTGAAGCTTTCTTT.

The chain combines TRBV11-2 with TRBJ2-1, with 9 bases fitting TRBD2. This CDR3 contains 12 residues. The trim removed 10 bases at V and 4 bases at J, leaving 2 bases unmatched. Germline V gives CDR1 SGHAT, CDR2 FQNNGV. In nucleotides, the CDR3 is TGTGCCATAGGACTAGCGTACAATGAGCAGTTCTTC. Residues: CAIGLAYNEQFF. The entire variable domain, with the rest obtained from reference TRBV11-2 and TRBJ2-1, is as follows: EAGVAQSPRYKIIEKRQSVAFWCNPISGHATLYWYQQILGQGPKLLIQFQNNGVVDDSQLPKDRFSAERLKGVDSTLKIQPAKLEDSAVYLCAIGLAYNEQFFGPGTRLTVL.

This clone was seen only a few times. The V and J genes are TRBV27 and TRBJ2-7; TRBD2 is a possible D gene (6 bases). The CDR3 is 14 residues long. Germline V gene data show CDR1 as MNHEY and CDR2 as SMNVEV (reference sequence). Trimming took 5 bases from V and 3 from J, leaving 14 bases between them. The CDR3 DNA reads TGTGCCAGCAGTCCCCCGGGACTTGGCTACGAGCAGTACTTC. It encodes CASSPPGLGYEQYF.

This clone was seen a few times. This chain joins TRBV2 and TRBJ1-2; D gene ambiguous. Between the trimmed V and J ends, which lost 9 bases and 8 bases, there was a span of 19 bases. Per germline, CDR1 SNHLY and CDR2 FYNNEI. The CDR3 is 13 residues long. In DNA form, the CDR3 reads TGTGCCAGGGGCCAGGAGATCGTCCAAGGCTACACCTTC. This gives the protein CARGQEIVQGYTF.

The V call is TRBV7-9, the J call TRBJ2-5; D is ambiguous. Trimming cost V 8 bases and J 0 bases, with 16 bases left between them. The CDR3 sequence is 15 residues long. The germline V gene has CDR1 SEHNR and CDR2 FQNEAQ (reference sequence). CDR3 coding DNA: TGTGCCAGCGGAACAGACCGCGAATACCAAGAGACCCAGTACTTC. This gives the protein CASGTDREYQETQYF.

This chain links TRBV5-1 with TRBJ2-7; TRBD2 is a possible D gene (6 bases). Trimming removed 2 bases from V and 0 bases from J, with 12 bases in between. The CDR3 totals 15 residues. Germline CDR1 is SGHRS and CDR2 is YFSETQ. CDR3 coding DNA: TGCGCCAGCAGCTTATACGCCGGGAGCTCCTACGAGCAGTACTTC. It encodes CASSLYAGSSYEQYF.

On this clone itself: The sample has other DNA sequences that encode this CDR3 too. The V gene is TRBV7-9, the J gene TRBJ2-7, with 10 nucleotides matching TRBD1. The V segment lost 3 bases and the J segment 5 bases; nucleotides outside the gene matches: 7. There are 15 residues in the CDR3. Germline V gene data show CDR1 as SEHNR and CDR2 as FQNEAQ (reference sequence). The CDR3 DNA reads as TGTGCCAGCAGCTTTTCCGGGACAGGGGAGGACGAGCAGTACTTC. Its translation: CASSFSGTGEDEQYF.

This chain joins TRBV6-5 and TRBJ2-7; a possible D gene is TRBD1 (5 bases). V lost 0 bases, J lost 3 bases, and 12 bases lay in between. CDR3 length equals 15 residues. The germline V gene encodes CDR1 MNHEY and CDR2 SVGAGI. CDR3 in DNA: TGTGCCAGCAGTTACTCGAGACAGCAAAACTACGAGCAGTACTTC. This encodes CASSYSRQQNYEQYF.

The rearrangement uses TRBV28 and TRBJ1-3; weak D call: TRBD1 (5 bases). The V end lost 4 bases, the J end lost 2 bases, and 12 bases lay between the germline ends. The CDR3 totals 15 residues. From germline, CDR1 is MDHEN and CDR2 SYDVKM. CDR3 in amino acids: CASSSWGATGNTIYF. The CDR3 region has the DNA TGTGCCAGCAGTTCGTGGGGCGCGACTGGAAACACCATATATTTT. Full variable domain (remainder filled in from reference TRBV28 and TRBJ1-3): DVKVTQSSRYLVKRTGEKVFLECVQDMDHENMFWYRQDPGLGLRLIYFSYDVKMKEKGDIPEGYSVSREKKERFSLILESASTNQTSMYLCASSSWGATGNTIYFGEGSWLTVV.

The chain is built from TRBV5-4 and TRBJ1-2, with a tentative D call TRBD1 (6 bases). The CDR3 is 16 residues long. Between the trimmed V and J ends, which lost 4 bases and 0 bases, there was a span of 16 bases. The V gene's germline CDR1 is SGHNT and CDR2 YYREEE (reference sequence). CDR3 nucleotides: TGTGCCAGCAGCCTACAGGGCTCGGAAGCTAACTATGGCTACACCTTC. It codes for CASSLQGSEANYGYTF.

This chain joins TRBV7-2 and TRBJ2-7; 10 positions match TRBD2. Germline trimming cut 4 bases from V and 1 base from J; bases unmatched to any gene: 1. The CDR3 is 14 residues long. Germline V lookup: CDR1 SGHTA, CDR2 FQGNSA. CDR3 bases: TGTGCCAGCAGCTCAGCGGGAGGGTCCTACGAGCAGTACTTC. Residues: CASSSAGGSYEQYF.

This chain joins TRBV15 and TRBJ2-3; 7 bases are shared with TRBD1. The CDR3 has 16 amino acids. The germline V gene encodes CDR1 LNHNV and CDR2 YYDKDF (reference sequence). V trimming: 3 bases; J trimming: 2 bases; junction bases outside the gene matches: 8. The CDR3 spells CATSSTEGTDTDTQYF. CDR3 DNA: TGTGCCACCAGCAGCACAGAGGGGACAGACACAGATACGCAGTATTTT.

The chain combines TRBV28 with TRBJ2-7, with a weak D call TRBD2 (6 bases). V lost 2 bases and J lost 0, with 11 bases in between. The V gene's germline CDR1 is MDHEN and CDR2 SYDVKM. The CDR3 has 15 residues. CDR3 sequence: CASSLGIAASYEQYF. Written as DNA, the CDR3 is TGTGCCAGCAGTTTAGGTATAGCGGCCTCCTACGAGCAGTACTTC.

The chain combines TRBV4-3 with TRBJ2-7; the D gene is possibly TRBD2 (5 bases). The germline gives CDR1 LGHNA, CDR2 YSLEER. Trimming took 2 bases from V and 2 from J, leaving 13 bases between them. The CDR3 runs to 15 residues. For the CDR3, the DNA is TGCGCCAGCAGCCAATATCCGGGAAGCACCTACGAGCAGTACTTC. It is translated as CASSQYPGSTYEQYF.

The chain uses TRBV7-9 and TRBJ2-5; weak D call: TRBD2 (5 bases). Trimming stripped 5 bases from V and 1 base from J, with 14 bases between. The germline CDR1 and CDR2 sequences are SEHNR and FQNEAQ (reference sequence). The CDR3 sequence is 15 residues long. CDR3: CASSPTISAQETQYF. CDR3 DNA sequence: TGTGCCAGCAGCCCGACTATTTCGGCCCAAGAGACCCAGTACTTC.

This clone is a singleton in its sample. CDR3 nucleotide sequence: TGTGCCAGCAGTTCCCTACACTCCTACGAGCAGTACTTC. Translating it yields CASSSLHSYEQYF. The chain is built from TRBV6-5 and TRBJ2-7; D uncertain. CDR3 length equals 13 residues. Germline CDR1 and CDR2: MNHEY and SVGAGI. The V end lost 4 bases, the J end lost 0 bases, and 7 bases lay between the germline ends.

This clone is a singleton in its sample. V gene TRBV11-2 combines with J gene TRBJ1-2, with D possibly matching TRBD1 (6 bases). The V end was cut by 3 bases, the J end by 3 bases, with 17 bases between. From germline, CDR1 is SGHAT and CDR2 FQNNGV. This CDR3 comprises 16 residues. CDR3 in DNA: TGTGCCAGCAGCTTCTGGGGGGCCGCCAGGGACTATGGCTACACCTTC. It encodes CASSFWGAARDYGYTF.

The chain has TRBV6-1 and TRBJ1-2; D not certain. V gave up 2 bases and J gave up 6 bases, with 10 bases separating them. The CDR3 has 13 amino acids. CDR1 is MNHNS and CDR2 is SASEGT in the germline V gene. CDR3 bases: TGTGCCAGCAGTGAAATGATGGCGGATGGCTACACCTTC. The encoded protein is CASSEMMADGYTF.

The sample holds one count of this clone. This chain connects TRBV25-1 to TRBJ1-3; D is perhaps TRBD1 (6 bases). This CDR3 contains 16 residues. The germline gives CDR1 MGHDK, CDR2 SYGVNS. V lost 3 bases to trimming and J lost 0 bases, with 12 bases between them. Written as DNA, the CDR3 is TGTGCCAGCAGTGAGGGGGCGCTTCTCTCTGGAAACACCATATATTTT. Amino acid sequence: CASSEGALLSGNTIYF.

The chain employs TRBV29-1 and TRBJ2-3; 9 nucleotides line up with TRBD2. The CDR3 spans 18 residues. With 6 bases clipped from V and 4 bases from J, the junction kept 20 bases outside the gene matches. Germline values: CDR1 SQVTM, CDR2 ANQGSEA. The DNA for the CDR3 is TGCAGCGTCCTCCTGGGGCGGACTGAACTAGCGGGTGCAGATACGCAGTATTTT. Protein: CSVLLGRTELAGADTQYF.

As concerns this clone: At the DNA level, this CDR3 is encoded by other sequences in the same sample as well. This chain joins TRBV4-3 and TRBJ2-7; no reliable D call. This CDR3 is 13 amino acids long. Trimming pared 0 bases from V and 0 bases from J, leaving 3 bases between. Germline V lookup: CDR1 LGHNA, CDR2 YSLEER. The CDR3 sequence is CASSQDTSYEQYF. In DNA form, the CDR3 reads TGCGCCAGCAGCCAAGACACCTCCTACGAGCAGTACTTC.

The chain uses TRBV29-1 and TRBJ1-1; D is ambiguous. V dropped 5 bases and J dropped 3 bases, with 13 bases sitting between them. CDR3 length equals 13 residues. Germline V gene sequence: CDR1 SQVTM, CDR2 ANQGSEA. For the CDR3, the DNA is TGCAGCGTTTTGGCGTGGGCTGACACTGAAGCTTTCTTT. Its translation is CSVLAWADTEAFF.

V is TRBV6-6 and J is TRBJ2-3; weak D call: TRBD2 (5 bases). V was clipped by 0 bases and J by 2 bases, with 12 bases between them. Germline CDR1 MNHNY, CDR2 SVGAGI (reference sequence). The CDR3 consists of 16 residues. In DNA form, the CDR3 reads TGTGCCAGCAGTTACTCGTTGACTACCACCACAGATACGCAGTATTTT. It codes for CASSYSLTTTTDTQYF.

V is TRBV7-9 and J is TRBJ2-3, with D uncertain. From germline, CDR1 is SEHNR and CDR2 FQNEAQ (reference sequence). The ends were cut back, 7 bases at V and 1 base at J, with 9 bases in the middle. The CDR3 has 13 amino acids. CDR3 sequence reads: CASKAAGTDTQYF. The DNA of the CDR3 is TGTGCCAGCAAGGCAGCAGGCACAGATACGCAGTATTTT.

The V gene is TRBV7-8, the J gene TRBJ2-7; TRBD1 matches at 10 bases. The J segment lost 5 bases and the V segment lost 7 bases, leaving 17 bases of the junction unmatched. From germline, CDR1 is SGHVS and CDR2 FQNEAQ. This CDR3 spans 17 amino acids. Here the CDR3 DNA reads TGTGCCAGCACCCTACCACGGGGACAGGGGAAACGGGACGAGCAGTACTTC. This sequence encodes CASTLPRGQGKRDEQYF.

The chain links TRBV4-3 to TRBJ2-5, with 9 bases identical to TRBD1. Trimming took 1 base from V and 3 from J; bases not matched to a gene: 3. From germline, CDR1 is LGHNA and CDR2 YSLEER. The CDR3 has 15 residues. The CDR3 loop is CASSQGTGVEETQYF. DNA of the CDR3: TGCGCCAGCAGCCAAGGGACAGGGGTGGAAGAGACCCAGTACTTC.

The V gene is TRBV5-5, the J gene TRBJ2-2, with D unclear. The CDR3 has 13 amino acids. Per germline, CDR1 SGHKS and CDR2 YYEKEE (reference sequence). The V and J ends lost 0 bases and 7 bases respectively, with 7 bases between them. The CDR3 here is CASSLDLGGELFF. The CDR3 DNA reads TGTGCCAGCAGCTTGGACCTCGGCGGGGAGCTGTTTTTT. The full variable domain, its missing parts supplied by reference TRBV5-5 and TRBJ2-2, is DAGVTQSPTHLIKTRGQQVTLRCSPISGHKSVSWYQQVLGQGPQFIFQYYEKEERGRGNFPDRFSARQFPNYSSELNVNALLLGDSALYLCASSLDLGGELFFGEGSRLTVL.

The V and J genes are TRBV5-1 and TRBJ2-7; D unresolved. Germline CDR1 is SGHRS and CDR2 is YFSETQ. The CDR3 is 15 amino acids. Deletions cut 1 base from V and 5 bases from J, with 16 bases between. The CDR3 DNA sequence: TGCGCCAGCAGCTTGAATCCCAGAACATGGGACGAGCAGTACTTC. Amino acids: CASSLNPRTWDEQYF.